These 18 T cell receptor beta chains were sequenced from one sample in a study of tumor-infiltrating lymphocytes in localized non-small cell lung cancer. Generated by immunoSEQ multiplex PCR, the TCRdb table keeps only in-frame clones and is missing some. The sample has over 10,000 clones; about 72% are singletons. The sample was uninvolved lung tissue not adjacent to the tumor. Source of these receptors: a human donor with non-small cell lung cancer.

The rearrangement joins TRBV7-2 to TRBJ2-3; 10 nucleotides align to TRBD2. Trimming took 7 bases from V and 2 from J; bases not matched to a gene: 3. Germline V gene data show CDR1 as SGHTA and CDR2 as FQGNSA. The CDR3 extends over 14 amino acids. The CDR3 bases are TGTGCCAGCAACAGCGGGGGGGCCACAGATACGCAGTATTTT. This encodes CASNSGGATDTQYF.

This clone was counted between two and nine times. CDR3 nucleotides: TGTGCCAGCAGCCCACAGGGGATAGATAATTCACCCCTCCACTTT. This gives the protein CASSPQGIDNSPLHF. The rearrangement joins TRBV7-2 to TRBJ1-6; 7 positions agree with TRBD1. The V gene's germline CDR1 is SGHTA and CDR2 FQGNSA. V gave up 5 bases and J gave up 5 bases; unmatched junction bases: 6. This CDR3 has 15 residues.

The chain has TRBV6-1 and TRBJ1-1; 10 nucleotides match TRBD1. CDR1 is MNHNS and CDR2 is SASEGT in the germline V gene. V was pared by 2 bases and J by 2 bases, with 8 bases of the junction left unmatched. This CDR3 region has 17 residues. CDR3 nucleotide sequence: TGTGCCAGCAGTGAAATCCTGGGACAGGGGTTTAACACTGAAGCTTTCTTT. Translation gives CASSEILGQGFNTEAFF.

CDR3 in amino acids: CASSQLLSSRGTEAFF. CDR3 nucleotides: TGCGCCAGCAGCCAACTCCTTTCCTCACGGGGAACTGAAGCTTTCTTT. The chain links TRBV4-1 to TRBJ1-1; D is ambiguous. The CDR3 covers 16 residues. Trimming removed 2 bases at V and 5 bases at J, with 18 bases between. Looked up from germline, CDR1 is MGHRA and CDR2 is YSYEKL.

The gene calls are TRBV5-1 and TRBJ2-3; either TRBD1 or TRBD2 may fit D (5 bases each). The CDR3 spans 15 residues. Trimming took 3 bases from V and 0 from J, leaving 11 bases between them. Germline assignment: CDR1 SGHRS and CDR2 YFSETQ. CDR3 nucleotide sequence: TGCGCCAGCAGCTCCGGGACGGCTAGCACAGATACGCAGTATTTT. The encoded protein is CASSSGTASTDTQYF.

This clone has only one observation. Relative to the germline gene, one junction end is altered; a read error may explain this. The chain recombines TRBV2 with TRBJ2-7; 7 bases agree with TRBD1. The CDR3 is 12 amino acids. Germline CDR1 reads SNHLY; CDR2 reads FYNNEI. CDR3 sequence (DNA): TGTGCCAGCAGGTGGATAGGACAGGCGAATGTCTTC. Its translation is CASRWIGQANVF.

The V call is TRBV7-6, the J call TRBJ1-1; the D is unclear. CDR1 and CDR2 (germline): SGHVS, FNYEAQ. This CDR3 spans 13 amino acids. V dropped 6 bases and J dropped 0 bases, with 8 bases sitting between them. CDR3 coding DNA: TGTGCCAGCAGTGCGGATTTGAACACTGAAGCTTTCTTT. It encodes CASSADLNTEAFF.

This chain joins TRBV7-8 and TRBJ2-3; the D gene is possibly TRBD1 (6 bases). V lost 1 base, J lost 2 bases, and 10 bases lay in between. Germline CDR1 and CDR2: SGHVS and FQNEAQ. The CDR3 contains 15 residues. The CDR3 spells CASSLGDRNTDTQYF. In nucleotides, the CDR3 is TGTGCCAGCAGCTTAGGAGACAGGAACACAGATACGCAGTATTTT.

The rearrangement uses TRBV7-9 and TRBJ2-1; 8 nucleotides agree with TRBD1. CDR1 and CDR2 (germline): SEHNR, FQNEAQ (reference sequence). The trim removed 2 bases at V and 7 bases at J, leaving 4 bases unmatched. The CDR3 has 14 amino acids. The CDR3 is CASSLSTGDNEQFF. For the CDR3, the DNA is TGTGCCAGCAGCTTATCGACAGGGGATAATGAGCAGTTCTTC.

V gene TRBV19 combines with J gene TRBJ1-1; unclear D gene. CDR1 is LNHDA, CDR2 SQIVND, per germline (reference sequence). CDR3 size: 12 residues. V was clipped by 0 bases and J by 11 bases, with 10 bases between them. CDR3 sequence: CASSIDQGSAFF. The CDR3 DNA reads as TGTGCCAGTAGTATAGACCAAGGTTCGGCTTTCTTT.

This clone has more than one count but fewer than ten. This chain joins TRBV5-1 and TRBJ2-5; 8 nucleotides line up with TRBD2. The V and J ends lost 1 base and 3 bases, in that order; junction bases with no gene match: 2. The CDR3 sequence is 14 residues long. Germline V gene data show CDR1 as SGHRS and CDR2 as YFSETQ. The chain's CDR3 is CASSLKLAEETQYF. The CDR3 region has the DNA TGCGCCAGCAGCTTGAAACTAGCGGAAGAGACCCAGTACTTC.

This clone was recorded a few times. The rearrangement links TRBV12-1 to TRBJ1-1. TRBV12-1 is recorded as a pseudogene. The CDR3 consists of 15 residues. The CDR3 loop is CASSFFPWFATEAFF. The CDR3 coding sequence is TGTGCCAGCAGCTTTTTTCCATGGTTCGCGACTGAAGCTTTCTTT.

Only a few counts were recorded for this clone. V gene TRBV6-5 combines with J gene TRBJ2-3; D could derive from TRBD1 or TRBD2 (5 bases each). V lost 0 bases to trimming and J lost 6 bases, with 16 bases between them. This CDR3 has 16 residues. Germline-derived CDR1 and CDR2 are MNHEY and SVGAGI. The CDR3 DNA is TGTGCCAGCAGTTACTCGGGGGTTAGGGCACACGATACGCAGTATTTT. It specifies CASSYSGVRAHDTQYF.

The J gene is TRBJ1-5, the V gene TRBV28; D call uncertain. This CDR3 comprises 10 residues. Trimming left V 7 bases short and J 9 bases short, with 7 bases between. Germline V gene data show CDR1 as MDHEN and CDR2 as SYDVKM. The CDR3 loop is CASNGPPQHF. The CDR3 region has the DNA TGTGCCAGCAATGGTCCGCCCCAGCATTTT. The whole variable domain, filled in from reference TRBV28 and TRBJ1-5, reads DVKVTQSSRYLVKRTGEKVFLECVQDMDHENMFWYRQDPGLGLRLIYFSYDVKMKEKGDIPEGYSVSREKKERFSLILESASTNQTSMYLCASNGPPQHFGDGTRLSIL.

This chain's CDR3 is CASRVGTGVETQYF. The CDR3 nucleotides are TGTGCCAGCAGAGTCGGGACAGGGGTAGAGACCCAGTACTTC. The V gene is TRBV28, the J gene TRBJ2-5, with 10 bases aligning to TRBD1. The V gene's germline CDR1 is MDHEN and CDR2 SYDVKM. The CDR3 is 14 residues long. Trimming removed 6 bases from V and 4 bases from J; junction bases left unmatched: 5.

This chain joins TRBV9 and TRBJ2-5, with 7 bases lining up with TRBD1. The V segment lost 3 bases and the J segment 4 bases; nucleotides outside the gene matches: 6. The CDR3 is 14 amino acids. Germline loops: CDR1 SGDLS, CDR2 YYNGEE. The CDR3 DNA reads TGTGCCAGCAGCGCAACAGGGGTAGTAGAGACCCAGTACTTC. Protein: CASSATGVVETQYF.

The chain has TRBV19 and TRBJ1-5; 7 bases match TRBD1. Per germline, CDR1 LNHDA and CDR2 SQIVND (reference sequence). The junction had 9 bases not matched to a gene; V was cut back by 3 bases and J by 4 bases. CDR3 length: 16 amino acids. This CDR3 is CASSMGRGRGNQPQHF. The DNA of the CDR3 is TGTGCCAGTAGTATGGGCAGGGGGAGAGGAAATCAGCCCCAGCATTTT. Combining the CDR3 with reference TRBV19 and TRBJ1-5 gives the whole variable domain DGGITQSPKYLFRKEGQNVTLSCEQNLNHDAMYWYRQDPGQGLRLIYYSQIVNDFQKGDIAEGYSVSREKKESFPLTVTSAQKNPTAFYLCASSMGRGRGNQPQHFGDGTRLSIL.

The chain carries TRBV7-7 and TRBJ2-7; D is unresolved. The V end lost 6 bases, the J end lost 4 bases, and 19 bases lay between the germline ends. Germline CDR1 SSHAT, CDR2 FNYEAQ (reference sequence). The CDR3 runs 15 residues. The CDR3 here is CASSEYVAFPYEQYF. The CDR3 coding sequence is TGTGCCAGCAGTGAGTACGTGGCTTTTCCGTACGAGCAGTACTTC.